The 23 T cell receptor beta chains in this list originate from one sample, sequenced in a study of human T cells and chemical hapten exposure. Time point of the sample: patch test 2, 6 weeks after DPC sensitization. The treatment here: therapeutic diphenylcyclopropenone sensitization with weekly scalp DPC. Via MiXCR, TCRdb re-called the RACE reads, giving one row per CDR3 protein. The sample has about 380,000 distinct CDR3 sequences, under 6.5% seen once. The material was whole blood, obtained in connection with sensitization to the hapten diphenylcyclopropenone (DPC). The receptors were sampled from a young woman with alopecia areata. Some clones in this sample may be carry-over from other donors' samples.

This clonotype was seen more than once but under ten times. This rearrangement joins TRBV2 to TRBJ1-3; possible D gene TRBD1, 6 bases. Trimming removed 4 bases from V and 7 bases from J, with 14 bases in between. Germline lookup yields CDR1 SNHLY and CDR2 FYNNEI. The CDR3 is 14 amino acids. The CDR3, as DNA: TGTGCCAGCAGTGCTCAGTCAGGGGTGAACACCATATATTTT. Translating gives CASSAQSGVNTIYF. Supplemented by reference TRBV2 and TRBJ1-3, the full variable domain reads EPEVTQTPSHQVTQMGQEVILRCVPISNHLYFYWYRQILGQKVEFLVSFYNNEISEKSEIFDDQFSVERPDGSNFTLKIRSTKLEDSAMYFCASSAQSGVNTIYFGEGSWLTVV.

In the case of this clonotype: A much bigger clone sits one base away, suggesting this may be a read error. The chain is built from TRBV7-2 and TRBJ2-5; tentative D call: TRBD2 (6 bases). V lost 2 bases and J lost 6, with 16 bases in between. This CDR3 spans 15 amino acids. Germline CDR1 reads SGHTA; CDR2 reads FQGNSA. The CDR3 reads CASSLTRGYGKTQYF. The CDR3 bases are TGTGCCAGCAGCTTAACGCGGGGCTACGGCAAGACCCAGTACTTC.

Notes on this clonotype: A much larger clone differs by one base, so this may be a read error. The CDR3 does not end in the conserved phenylalanine or tryptophan, so this is likely a read error. As DNA, the CDR3 is TGTGCCAGCAGCCTGTGGATTGGACAGTCTAACTATGGCTACACCTCC. This sequence encodes CASSLWIGQSNYGYTS. The rearrangement uses TRBV2 and TRBJ1-2; maybe TRBD1 (6 bases). The ends were cut back, 6 bases at V and 0 bases at J, with 17 bases in the middle. Germline V CDR1 and CDR2: SNHLY, FYNNEI. The length of the CDR3 is 16 residues.

This chain links TRBV5-1 with TRBJ1-6, with D unresolved. Germline-derived CDR1 and CDR2 are SGHRS and YFSETQ. CDR3 length: 16 amino acids. V gave up 0 bases and J gave up 10 bases, with 17 bases separating them. The CDR3 sequence: CASSLGGGRVESPLHF. DNA of the CDR3: TGCGCCAGCAGCTTGGGGGGAGGAAGGGTAGAATCACCCCTCCACTTT.

This clonotype was seen ten or more times. The J gene is TRBJ1-1, the V gene TRBV20-1, with 9 bases that match TRBD1. Germline assignment: CDR1 DFQATT and CDR2 SNEGSKA (reference sequence). This CDR3 is built from 16 residues. V lost 0 bases to trimming and J lost 1 base; unmatched junction nucleotides: 6. DNA of the CDR3: TGCAGTGCTAGAGATAGGACAGGGGACTGGAACACTGAAGCTTTCTTT. It is translated as CSARDRTGDWNTEAFF.

V gene TRBV25-1 combines with J gene TRBJ2-3, with D possibly TRBD1 on 6 matching bases. The CDR3 runs 16 residues. Trimming cost V 2 bases and J 4 bases, with 16 bases left between them. CDR1 is MGHDK and CDR2 is SYGVNS in the germline V gene. The CDR3 reads CASSEGSRTEADTQYF. The CDR3 region has the DNA TGTGCCAGCAGTGAAGGCTCGCGGACAGAAGCAGATACGCAGTATTTT.

This clonotype was found many times. V usage is TRBV10-2 and J usage is TRBJ2-5; 10 bases fit TRBD2. The CDR3 runs to 15 residues. CDR1 is WSHSY, CDR2 SAAADI, per germline. V lost 5 bases to trimming and J lost 4 bases; unmatched junction nucleotides: 7. CDR3 loop: CASSLTSGVRETQYF. In nucleotides, the CDR3 is TGCGCCAGCAGTCTCACTAGCGGGGTACGAGAGACCCAGTACTTC.

V is TRBV6-5 and J is TRBJ1-3; TRBD1 matches 7 bases. Germline trimming cut 6 bases from V and 2 bases from J; bases unmatched to any gene: 7. Germline values: CDR1 MNHEY, CDR2 SVGAGI. This CDR3 has 15 amino acids. CDR3 DNA sequence: TGTGCCAGCAGCCGACAGGGTATACCTGGAAACACCATATATTTT. This sequence encodes CASSRQGIPGNTIYF.

Only a few counts were recorded for this clonotype. The chain recombines TRBV14 with TRBJ2-5, with 7 bases identical to TRBD2. The germline gives CDR1 SGHDN, CDR2 FVKESK. The V segment lost 6 bases and the J segment 5 bases; nucleotides outside the gene matches: 6. CDR3 length: 13 amino acids. The CDR3 nucleotides are TGTGCCAGCAGTCAAATCGGGAGGGAGACCCAGTACTTC. This encodes CASSQIGRETQYF.

This clonotype was picked up a small number of times. The rearrangement uses TRBV5-1 and TRBJ2-1, with D possibly TRBD2 on 6 matching bases. The germline V and J ends were trimmed by 0 bases and 6 bases, with 10 bases remaining between them. Germline-derived CDR1 and CDR2 are SGHRS and YFSETQ. The length of the CDR3 is 14 residues. The CDR3 DNA follows: TGCGCCAGCAGCTTGGTTTTCGGGGGCAATGAGCAGTTCTTC. Encoded protein: CASSLVFGGNEQFF.

The sample holds many counts of this clonotype. The chain couples TRBV10-3 to TRBJ1-3; D unclear. The CDR3 spans 16 residues. CDR1 and CDR2 from the germline V gene are ENHRY and SYGVKD. V lost 0 bases, J lost 4 bases, and 13 bases lay in between. CDR3 sequence reads: CAISESAGDSGNTIYF. The CDR3 nucleotides are TGTGCCATCAGTGAGTCAGCCGGGGATTCGGGAAACACCATATATTTT.

The chain joins TRBV7-2 to TRBJ2-2, with no clear D. The CDR3 runs to 13 residues. V was cut by 5 bases and J by 7 bases, with 11 bases left in between. Germline assignment: CDR1 SGHTA and CDR2 FQGNSA. CDR3 residues: CASSMFVDGELFF. CDR3 bases: TGTGCCAGCAGCATGTTTGTCGACGGGGAGCTGTTTTTT.

The table lists this clonotype with a few counts. This chain joins TRBV7-8 and TRBJ1-5; a weak D match, TRBD1 (6 bases). The CDR3 has 16 residues. Trimming took 1 base from V and 2 from J, leaving 12 bases between them. Germline values: CDR1 SGHVS, CDR2 FQNEAQ. CDR3 sequence (DNA): TGTGCCAGCAGCTTAGGGTCCAGGGGCGGCAATCAGCCCCAGCATTTT. Its translation: CASSLGSRGGNQPQHF.

V and J are TRBV6-1 and TRBJ2-7; 9 bases align to TRBD1. The CDR3 has 15 amino acids. Germline V gene data show CDR1 as MNHNS and CDR2 as SASEGT. The V gene end was trimmed by 8 bases and the J gene end by 3 bases; junction bases not matched to a gene: 11. The CDR3 DNA follows: TGTGCCAGCGGTGTAAACGGACAGGGGTACTACGAGCAGTACTTC. As protein: CASGVNGQGYYEQYF.

At least ten counts were recorded for this clonotype. The chain combines TRBV7-2 with TRBJ1-1; D might be TRBD1 (6 bases). CDR1 SGHTA and CDR2 FQGNSA come from the germline V gene. With 5 bases removed from V and 1 base from J, the gap between germline ends came to 8 bases. The CDR3 loop spans 13 amino acids. The CDR3 region is CASSADRNTEAFF. The CDR3 region has the DNA TGTGCCAGCAGCGCGGACAGGAACACTGAAGCTTTCTTT.

This clonotype has a handful of counts. The chain combines TRBV4-1 with TRBJ1-6; the D gene is possibly TRBD1 (5 bases). There are 15 residues in the CDR3. Deletions cut 1 base from V and 10 bases from J, with 14 bases between. CDR1 is MGHRA, CDR2 YSYEKL, per germline. The CDR3 reads CASSQGEGLGSPLHF. CDR3 DNA: TGCGCCAGCAGCCAAGGAGAGGGGCTAGGGTCACCCCTCCACTTT.

This chain connects TRBV7-9 to TRBJ2-3; D is perhaps TRBD2 (5 bases). CDR1 SEHNR and CDR2 FQNEAQ come from the germline V gene (reference sequence). V was pared by 10 bases and J by 5 bases, with 13 bases between. The CDR3 is 12 residues long. The CDR3 sequence is CAIDRTRDTQYF. The CDR3 DNA reads TGTGCCATCGACCGTACTAGAGATACGCAGTATTTT.

On this clonotype itself: Germline and junction disagree at one end, which may indicate a read error. This chain connects TRBV7-2 to TRBJ2-4, with TRBD1 as a possible D gene (5 bases). CDR1 is SGHTA, CDR2 FQGNSA, per germline. The CDR3 spans 13 residues. In DNA form, the CDR3 reads TGTGCCAGCAGCTTAGAAGGGGCCCAGATTCAGAACTTC. It yields the protein CASSLEGAQIQNF. The full variable domain, in which reference TRBV7-2 and TRBJ2-4 provide the parts outside the CDR3, is GAGVSQSPSNKVTEKGKDVELRCDPISGHTALYWYRQSLGQGLEFLIYFQGNSAPDKSGLPSDRFSAERTGGSVSTLTIQRTQQEDSAVYLCASSLEGAQIQNFGAGTRLSVL.

With regard to this clonotype: The germline gene is not matched at one end of the junction; a read error may be the cause. The rearrangement uses TRBV28 and TRBJ2-7; 11 bases map to TRBD2. This CDR3 is built from 14 residues. The germline V gene encodes CDR1 MDHEN and CDR2 SYDVKM. CDR3 coding DNA: TGTGCCAACAGTTCTAGCGGGGGGCACTACGAGCAGTACTTC. It specifies CANSSSGGHYEQYF.

The rearrangement joins TRBV7-2 to TRBJ2-2; tentatively, D is TRBD1 (5 bases). The CDR3 has 16 amino acids. CDR1 is SGHTA, CDR2 FQGNSA, per germline. Trimming took off 0 bases at V and 5 bases at J, with 13 bases between the two ends. The CDR3 bases are TGTGCCAGCAGCTTAGCGCCAGGGATGTGGACCGGGGAGCTGTTTTTT. This codes for CASSLAPGMWTGELFF. The full variable domain, rest sourced from reference TRBV7-2 and TRBJ2-2, is GAGVSQSPSNKVTEKGKDVELRCDPISGHTALYWYRQSLGQGLEFLIYFQGNSAPDKSGLPSDRFSAERTGGSVSTLTIQRTQQEDSAVYLCASSLAPGMWTGELFFGEGSRLTVL.

This clonotype was detected many times. The chain employs TRBV6-4 and TRBJ2-3; 12 nucleotides line up with TRBD2. The CDR3 has 15 residues. The germline CDR1 and CDR2 sequences are MRHNA and SNTAGT. V was pared by 5 bases and J by 6 bases, with 6 bases of the junction left unmatched. CDR3 region: CASSPSGGASDTQYF. CDR3 DNA sequence: TGTGCCAGCAGTCCTAGCGGGGGGGCGTCGGATACGCAGTATTTT.

V and J are TRBV2 and TRBJ2-2; TRBD1 aligns across 10 bases. The CDR3 length is 15 residues. The germline CDR1 and CDR2 sequences are SNHLY and FYNNEI. The V and J ends lost 5 bases and 7 bases, in that order; junction bases with no gene match: 7. The CDR3 is CASSMGQGYIGELFF. The CDR3 DNA reads as TGTGCCAGCAGTATGGGACAGGGGTATATCGGGGAGCTGTTTTTT.

In this sample, this clonotype turned up a few times. CDR3 nucleotide sequence: TGTGCCAGCAGCACGACAGGAATAAACTATGGCTACACCTTC. It translates to CASSTTGINYGYTF. The chain joins TRBV3-1 to TRBJ1-2; the D gene is possibly TRBD1 (6 bases). CDR1 and CDR2 (germline): LGHDT, YNNKEL (reference sequence). Trimming took 5 bases from V and 2 from J, leaving 12 bases between them. This CDR3 comprises 14 residues. Looking up the rest from reference TRBV3-1 and TRBJ1-2 gives the full variable domain: DTAVSQTPKYLVTQMGNDKSIKCEQNLGHDTMYWYKQDSKKFLKIMFSYNNKELIINETVPNRFSPKSPDKAHLNLHINSLELGDSAVYFCASSTTGINYGYTFGSGTRLTVV.